This T cell receptor beta chain was identified in a study of cytomegalovirus exposure and HLA in healthy donors. Remarks on this clone: The antigen is unknown.

The PCR contained 60 Vbeta and 13 Jbeta primers. Clones were sequenced by immunoSEQ multiplex PCR, and TCRdb holds only the in-frame ones, with some missing. The sample holds around 200,000 clones; approximately 82% are singletons and the top ten take 10% to 13%. Findings and caveats of the study: Most CMV-associated TCR beta chains appeared HLA-restricted in a later analysis.

This CDR3 is 18 amino acids long. CDR1 and CDR2 (germline): SGHRS, YFSETQ. With 0 bases clipped from V and 3 bases from J, the junction kept 14 bases outside the gene matches. V gene TRBV5-1 combines with J gene TRBJ2-7; 8 bases line up with TRBD1. This receptor was taken from a woman in her fifties or sixties in good health and CMV-seropositive. The specimen sequenced was PBMCs. The CDR3 spells CASSLVAGGSMALYEQYF. The CDR3 nucleotides are TGCGCCAGCAGCTTGGTGGCAGGGGGCTCTATGGCTCTCTACGAGCAGTACTTC. Combining the CDR3 with reference TRBV5-1 and TRBJ2-7 gives the whole variable domain KAGVTQTPRYLIKTRGQQVTLSCSPISGHRSVSWYQQTPGQGLQFLFEYFSETQRNKGNFPGRFSGRQFSNSRSEMNVSTLELGDSALYLCASSLVAGGSMALYEQYFGPGTRLTVT.